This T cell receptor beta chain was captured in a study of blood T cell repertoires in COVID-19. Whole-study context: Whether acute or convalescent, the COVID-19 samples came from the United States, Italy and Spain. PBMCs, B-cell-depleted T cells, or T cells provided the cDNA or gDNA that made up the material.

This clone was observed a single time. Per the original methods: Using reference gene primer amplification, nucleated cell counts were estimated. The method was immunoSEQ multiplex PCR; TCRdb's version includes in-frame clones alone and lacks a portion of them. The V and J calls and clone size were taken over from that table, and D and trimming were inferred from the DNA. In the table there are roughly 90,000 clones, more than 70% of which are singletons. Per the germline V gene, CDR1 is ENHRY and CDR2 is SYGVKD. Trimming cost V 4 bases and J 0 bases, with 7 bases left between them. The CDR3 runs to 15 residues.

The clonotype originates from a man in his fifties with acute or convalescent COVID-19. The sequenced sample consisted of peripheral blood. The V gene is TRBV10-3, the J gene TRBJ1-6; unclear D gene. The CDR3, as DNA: TGTGCCATCAGTGCCGGTAGCTCCTATAATTCACCCCTCCACTTT. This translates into CAISAGSSYNSPLHF.